These 29 T cell receptor beta chains originate from one sample sequenced in a study of Ad26.COV2.S vaccination and SARS-CoV-2 variants. Libraries were prepared by immunoSEQ multiplex PCR; TCRdb keeps only in-frame clonotypes and omits some of them. In the table there are approximately 300,000 clones, 86% of which are singletons. Treatment in this sample: about 20 received Ad26.COV2.S at low or high dose, single or two shots; several received placebo; per-sample allocation not given. Collection of samples fell on day 63 after the first vaccine or placebo injection. The sample here was peripheral blood, taken in a trial of Ad26.COV2.S vaccine versus placebo. These receptors originate from a person aged 18-60 years who received the Ad26.COV2.S COVID-19 vaccine or a placebo.

The chain employs TRBV7-9 and TRBJ1-3, with D perhaps TRBD1 (5 bases). Germline loops: CDR1 SEHNR, CDR2 FQNEAQ (reference sequence). Deletions cut 5 bases from V and 0 bases from J, with 8 bases between. The CDR3 has 14 residues. CDR3 sequence (DNA): TGTGCCAGCAGCCGCGACAGCTCTGGAAACACCATATATTTT. This sequence encodes CASSRDSSGNTIYF.

This chain links TRBV19 with TRBJ2-1; D is ambiguous. The CDR3 is 15 residues long. The germline V gene has CDR1 LNHDA and CDR2 SQIVND (reference sequence). The V gene lost 1 base and the J gene lost 0 bases, with 7 bases spanning the gap. The chain's CDR3 is CASSIGSFSYNEQFF. The CDR3 DNA reads as TGTGCCAGTAGTATAGGCAGTTTCTCCTACAATGAGCAGTTCTTC.

The chain has TRBV7-2 and TRBJ1-5, with D perhaps matching TRBD1 (5 bases). CDR3 length equals 13 residues. Per the germline V gene, CDR1 is SGHTA and CDR2 is FQGNSA. V lost 5 bases, J lost 7 bases, and 12 bases lay in between. The CDR3 nucleotides read TGTGCCAGCAGCACGACAGCTTTACAGCCCCAGCATTTT. Its protein product is CASSTTALQPQHF.

V usage is TRBV5-4 and J usage is TRBJ1-4; D gene ambiguous. From germline, CDR1 is SGHNT and CDR2 YYREEE (reference sequence). The V and J ends lost 0 bases and 5 bases respectively, with 11 bases between them. This CDR3 is built from 15 residues. For the CDR3, the DNA is TGTGCCAGCAGCTTGGAGCCAGCTTTGAATGAAAAACTGTTTTTT. Translation: CASSLEPALNEKLFF.

This clone was seen only once. V is TRBV6-2 or TRBV6-3 and J is TRBJ1-2; unclear D gene. V lost 4 bases, J lost 4 bases, and 7 bases lay in between. This CDR3 comprises 12 residues. Germline CDR1 and CDR2: MNHEY and SVGEGT. CDR3 DNA: TGTGCCAGCAGTTTACAGTTCTATGGCTACACCTTC. Its protein is CASSLQFYGYTF.

The rearrangement joins TRBV6-4 to TRBJ2-6, with unresolved D. The CDR3 contains 15 residues. V was clipped by 6 bases and J by 0 bases, with 9 bases between them. Looked up from germline, CDR1 is MRHNA and CDR2 is SNTAGT. The CDR3 DNA reads TGTGCCAGCAGCAAGGATTCCTCTGGGGCCAACGTCCTGACTTTC. Protein product: CASSKDSSGANVLTF.

The chain combines TRBV30 with TRBJ1-4; D gene uncertain. The germline gives CDR1 GTSNPN, CDR2 SVGIG (reference sequence). CDR3 length equals 14 residues. Trimming pared 4 bases from V and 0 bases from J, leaving 9 bases between. The CDR3 loop is CAWNRATTNEKLFF. For the CDR3, the DNA is TGTGCCTGGAATAGAGCCACAACTAATGAAAAACTGTTTTTT. The full variable domain, its missing parts supplied by reference TRBV30 and TRBJ1-4, is SQTIHQWPATLVQPVGSPLSLECTVEGTSNPNLYWYRQAAGRGLQLLFYSVGIGQISSEVPQNLSASRPQDRQFILSSKKLLLSDSGFYLCAWNRATTNEKLFFGSGTQLSVL.

This chain joins TRBV6-2 or TRBV6-3 and TRBJ2-2; TRBD2 matches at 8 bases. Germline V gene sequence: CDR1 MNHEY, CDR2 SVGEGT. The CDR3 is 14 residues long. Germline trimming cut 5 bases from V and 4 bases from J; bases unmatched to any gene: 3. CDR3 sequence: CASSSGGPTGELFF. The CDR3 DNA sequence: TGTGCCAGCAGTAGCGGGGGTCCCACCGGGGAGCTGTTTTTT.

The chain carries TRBV3-1 (or the pseudogene TRBV3-2) and TRBJ1-2; 8 bases line up with TRBD1. Germline CDR1 and CDR2: LGHDT and YNNKEL (reference sequence). The CDR3 loop spans 17 amino acids. V lost 4 bases, J lost 0 bases, and 10 bases stayed unmatched. CDR3: CASSRTYRDRTNYGYTF. For the CDR3, the DNA is TGTGCCAGCAGCCGAACATACCGGGACAGGACTAACTATGGCTACACCTTC.

The chain uses TRBV2 and TRBJ2-2; TRBD1 matches at 8 bases. J gave up 6 bases and V 4 bases, and 7 bases lay outside the gene matches. This CDR3 is 15 amino acids long. CDR1 SNHLY and CDR2 FYNNEI come from the germline V gene. Written as DNA, the CDR3 is TGTGCCAGCAGTGGTTTCCAGGGGGCATCCGGGGAGCTGTTTTTT. Translating gives CASSGFQGASGELFF.

This clone has a count of ten or more. The chain combines TRBV11-2 with TRBJ2-1; D ambiguous. In germline, CDR1 is SGHAT, CDR2 FQNNGV. The CDR3 is 13 residues long. V shed 3 bases and J shed 5 bases, with 8 bases lying between them. Here the CDR3 reads CASSFEPNNEQFF. The CDR3 coding sequence is TGTGCCAGCAGCTTCGAACCAAACAATGAGCAGTTCTTC. The full variable domain, rest sourced from reference TRBV11-2 and TRBJ2-1, is EAGVAQSPRYKIIEKRQSVAFWCNPISGHATLYWYQQILGQGPKLLIQFQNNGVVDDSQLPKDRFSAERLKGVDSTLKIQPAKLEDSAVYLCASSFEPNNEQFFGPGTRLTVL.

This chain joins TRBV13 and TRBJ2-1; TRBD2 matches at 7 bases. Trimming removed 5 bases from V and 5 bases from J; junction bases left unmatched: 9. The CDR3 extends over 15 amino acids. Germline values: CDR1 PRHDT, CDR2 FYEKMQ (reference sequence). The CDR3 is CASSGRTRRDNEQFF. CDR3 nucleotide sequence: TGTGCCAGCAGCGGCCGGACTAGGCGGGACAATGAGCAGTTCTTC.

The rearrangement links TRBV19 to TRBJ1-5; D might be TRBD1 (6 bases). The germline CDR1 and CDR2 sequences are LNHDA and SQIVND (reference sequence). This CDR3 comprises 14 residues. Trimming removed 4 bases from V and 6 bases from J, with 13 bases in between. The CDR3 sequence: CASSTGQLIQPQHF. Written as DNA, the CDR3 is TGTGCCAGTAGTACCGGACAGCTTATTCAGCCCCAGCATTTT.

The chain carries TRBV6-5 and TRBJ2-7; D unclear. There are 14 residues in the CDR3. Germline loops: CDR1 MNHEY, CDR2 SVGAGI. Deletions cut 5 bases from V and 4 bases from J, with 15 bases between. CDR3 sequence: CASSLSSRSYEQYF. For the CDR3, the DNA is TGTGCCAGCAGTCTGAGTAGTAGATCTTACGAGCAGTACTTC.

The V gene is TRBV19, the J gene TRBJ1-5, with a weak D call TRBD1 (6 bases). The V gene's germline CDR1 is LNHDA and CDR2 SQIVND (reference sequence). CDR3 size: 16 residues. Trimming stripped 3 bases from V and 5 bases from J, with 17 bases between. For the CDR3, the DNA is TGTGCCAGTAGTATCGAGGGGGGGACGGCAGATCAGCCCCAGCATTTT. It specifies CASSIEGGTADQPQHF.

J is TRBJ1-5 and V is TRBV7-2; D gene unclear. CDR3 length: 15 amino acids. V was shortened by 0 bases and J by 6 bases, with 12 bases between the two germline ends. CDR1 is SGHTA and CDR2 is FQGNSA in the germline V gene. This CDR3 reads CASSLAQAASQPQHF. The CDR3 DNA reads as TGTGCCAGCAGCTTAGCGCAAGCAGCCTCTCAGCCCCAGCATTTT.

The sample holds one count of this clone. The rearrangement uses TRBV7-9 and TRBJ1-1; D ambiguous. Germline values: CDR1 SEHNR, CDR2 FQNEAQ (reference sequence). Trimming removed 3 bases at V and 0 bases at J, with 8 bases between. CDR3 length: 14 amino acids. The CDR3 reads CASSFLVMNTEAFF. The CDR3 region has the DNA TGTGCCAGCAGCTTTTTAGTAATGAACACTGAAGCTTTCTTT.

In its sample, this clone was seen a few times. This sample includes further DNA sequences coding for the same CDR3. The V and J genes are TRBV12-5 and TRBJ2-2; D gene uncertain. This CDR3 is built from 13 residues. The germline V and J ends were trimmed by 1 base and 2 bases, with 2 bases remaining between them. Germline V gene lookup returns CDR1 LGHNT and CDR2 FRNRAP. CDR3: CASGLDNTGELFF. The DNA for the CDR3 is TGTGCTAGTGGTTTGGATAACACCGGGGAGCTGTTTTTT.

The V and J genes are TRBV11-2 and TRBJ1-3; D remains unclear. V was trimmed by 2 bases and J by 2 bases, leaving 7 bases between them. The length of the CDR3 is 14 residues. The V gene's germline CDR1 is SGHAT and CDR2 FQNNGV. DNA for the CDR3: TGTGCCAGCAGCTTACGGACGGCTGGAAACACCATATATTTT. Protein product: CASSLRTAGNTIYF.

V and J are TRBV5-4 and TRBJ2-3, with TRBD2 as a possible D gene (5 bases). The CDR3 runs to 15 residues. Germline V gene sequence: CDR1 SGHNT, CDR2 YYREEE (reference sequence). Between the trimmed V and J ends, which lost 4 bases and 4 bases, there was a span of 16 bases. This CDR3 reads CASSIPGGGPDTQYF. Here the CDR3 DNA reads TGTGCCAGCAGCATACCAGGAGGCGGGCCAGATACGCAGTATTTT.

The chain combines TRBV12-3 or TRBV12-4 with TRBJ1-2; D remains ambiguous. Trimming left V 5 bases short and J 4 bases short, with 8 bases between. The CDR3 length is 12 residues. As DNA, the CDR3 is TGTGCCAGCAGTCCCGGCCTCTATGGCTACACCTTC. It is translated as CASSPGLYGYTF.

The genes are TRBV13 and TRBJ2-1, with D possibly matching TRBD1 (6 bases). The CDR3 contains 16 residues. V was shortened by 4 bases and J by 4 bases, with 17 bases between the two germline ends. Per the germline V gene, CDR1 is PRHDT and CDR2 is FYEKMQ (reference sequence). CDR3 in DNA: TGTGCCAGCAGCTCCCCTCAACTGGACAGATACAATGAGCAGTTCTTC. Its translation: CASSSPQLDRYNEQFF.

The chain couples TRBV12-5 to TRBJ1-3; 8 nucleotides line up with TRBD1. Germline V gene data show CDR1 as LGHNT and CDR2 as FRNRAP. The ends lost 4 bases at V and 3 bases at J; junction bases unmatched: 8. The CDR3 covers 16 residues. The chain's CDR3 is CASGSPRTGRGNTIYF. DNA for the CDR3: TGTGCTAGTGGTTCTCCCCGGACAGGGCGTGGAAACACCATATATTTT. The whole variable domain, filled in from reference TRBV12-5 and TRBJ1-3, reads DARVTQTPRHKVTEMGQEVTMRCQPILGHNTVFWYRQTMMQGLELLAYFRNRAPLDDSGMPKDRFSAEMPDATLATLKIQPSEPRDSAVYFCASGSPRTGRGNTIYFGEGSWLTVV.

This rearrangement joins TRBV18 to TRBJ1-3; a weak D match, TRBD1 (5 bases). Trimming removed 2 bases at V and 4 bases at J, with 12 bases between. Germline V lookup: CDR1 KGHSH, CDR2 LQKENI. CDR3 length: 15 amino acids. This CDR3 is CASSPNRPRGNTIYF. CDR3 DNA: TGTGCCAGCTCACCAAACAGGCCGCGAGGAAACACCATATATTTT. The whole variable domain, filled in from reference TRBV18 and TRBJ1-3, reads NAGVMQNPRHLVRRRGQEARLRCSPMKGHSHVYWYRQLPEEGLKFMVYLQKENIIDESGMPKERFSAEFPKEGPSILRIQQVVRGDSAAYFCASSPNRPRGNTIYFGEGSWLTVV.

Regarding this clone: The sample holds other DNA sequences that translate to the same CDR3. The J gene is TRBJ2-2, the V gene TRBV18, with D uncertain. V lost 3 bases and J lost 1, with 6 bases in between. The CDR3 runs 14 residues. Germline values: CDR1 KGHSH, CDR2 LQKENI. CDR3 amino acids: CASSPRQNTGELFF. CDR3 DNA: TGTGCCAGCTCACCGAGACAGAACACCGGGGAGCTGTTTTTT.

The V and J genes are TRBV5-8 and TRBJ2-3; TRBD1 matches 8 bases. This CDR3 region has 16 residues. With V trimmed by 0 bases and J by 1 base, 4 bases remained unmatched. Germline assignment: CDR1 SGHTS and CDR2 YDEGEE. The CDR3 nucleotides read TGTGCCAGCAGCTTGGCCGGACAGGGCCGCACAGATACGCAGTATTTT. Its translation is CASSLAGQGRTDTQYF.

The CDR3 here is CASGQAGPKIGGNSNQPQHF. The CDR3 coding sequence is TGTGCTAGTGGCCAAGCGGGACCCAAAATCGGGGGTAATAGCAATCAGCCCCAGCATTTT. The chain links TRBV12-5 to TRBJ1-5; TRBD1 might be the D (5 bases). Germline values: CDR1 LGHNT, CDR2 FRNRAP. CDR3 length: 20 residues. V lost 6 bases and J lost 0, with 27 bases in between.

This clone was seen more than once but under ten times. The V call is TRBV7-2, the J call TRBJ2-1; TRBD2 matches 7 bases. J was trimmed by 8 bases and V by 1 base; bases with no gene match: 8. From germline, CDR1 is SGHTA and CDR2 FQGNSA. This CDR3 is built from 15 residues. The CDR3 region is CASSLGTRTIDEQFF. The CDR3 nucleotides read TGTGCCAGCAGCTTAGGGACTAGGACGATCGATGAGCAGTTCTTC.

This rearrangement joins TRBV12-2 to TRBJ1-4. TRBV12-2 constitutes a pseudogene. This CDR3 comprises 16 residues. CDR3 amino acids: CASRFMTRPERGKLFF. The DNA of the CDR3 is TGTGCAAGTCGCTTTATGACCCGCCCAGAGAGAGGAAAACTGTTTTTT.